Presented here are 24 T cell receptor beta chains from one specimen sequenced in a study of a mutant IDH1 vaccine in newly diagnosed glioma. Their antigen targets remain unknown. Clones were sequenced by immunoSEQ multiplex PCR, and TCRdb holds only the in-frame ones, with some missing. Of around 120,000 clones in the sample, over 75% were seen once. The time point here: week 11, during vaccination. Vaccination comprised doses that each held 300 ug of mutant IDH1 20-mer peptide, plus topical imiquimod. This material consisted of PBMCs, taken from a glioma patient whose treatment included an IDH1 peptide vaccine. These receptor sequences come from a man aged 35 to 55 with glioma.

The chain carries TRBV10-3 and TRBJ1-4; no clear D. Germline CDR1 and CDR2: ENHRY and SYGVKD. The CDR3 totals 13 residues. V was cut by 4 bases and J by 5 bases, with 8 bases left in between. The DNA for the CDR3 is TGTGCCATCAGTGGCAGCCTAAATGAAAAACTGTTTTTT. Translated: CAISGSLNEKLFF.

This clone came up a few times. The CDR3 is CASSFNRADTQYF. The CDR3, as DNA: TGCGCCAGCAGCTTCAACAGGGCAGATACGCAGTATTTT. This chain links TRBV5-1 with TRBJ2-3, with D perhaps matching TRBD1 (6 bases). The germline V and J ends were trimmed by 2 bases and 4 bases, with 8 bases remaining between them. Germline CDR1 SGHRS, CDR2 YFSETQ. The CDR3 is 13 amino acids. Drawing the rest from reference TRBV5-1 and TRBJ2-3, the complete variable domain is KAGVTQTPRYLIKTRGQQVTLSCSPISGHRSVSWYQQTPGQGLQFLFEYFSETQRNKGNFPGRFSGRQFSNSRSEMNVSTLELGDSALYLCASSFNRADTQYFGPGTRLTVL.

This clone came up a few times. This chain uses TRBV19 with TRBJ1-1; TRBD1 matches at 11 bases. In germline, CDR1 is LNHDA, CDR2 SQIVND (reference sequence). Trimming at V came to 5 bases and at J to 5 bases, leaving 4 bases not matched to a gene. This CDR3 contains 14 residues. The CDR3: CASSGRDRGTEAFF. The CDR3 DNA reads as TGTGCCAGTAGTGGGAGGGACAGGGGGACTGAAGCTTTCTTT.

This clone was detected a few times. V is TRBV18 and J is TRBJ1-5; D might be TRBD1 (6 bases). V lost 2 bases to trimming and J lost 4 bases, with 12 bases between them. Per germline, CDR1 KGHSH and CDR2 LQKENI. This CDR3 spans 15 amino acids. This CDR3 reads CASSPTTGGNQPQHF. The CDR3 DNA follows: TGTGCCAGCTCACCAACGACAGGCGGAAATCAGCCCCAGCATTTT.

A few counts support this clone. The chain carries TRBV28 and TRBJ2-7; the D is unclear. This CDR3 contains 15 residues. Trimming stripped 6 bases from V and 2 bases from J, with 17 bases between. Germline V gene sequence: CDR1 MDHEN, CDR2 SYDVKM. The CDR3 sequence is CASSPAAAPTYEQYF. In DNA, the CDR3 is TGTGCCAGCAGCCCCGCGGCAGCCCCGACCTACGAGCAGTACTTC.

The V gene is TRBV30, the J gene TRBJ1-6; D is possibly TRBD1 (5 bases). V lost 0 bases and J lost 10, with 10 bases in between. Germline V lookup: CDR1 GTSNPN, CDR2 SVGIG (reference sequence). This CDR3 contains 13 residues. CDR3 DNA sequence: TGTGCCTGGAGTGTAGGGAGGGACTCACCCCTCCACTTT. This sequence encodes CAWSVGRDSPLHF.

In this sample, this clone turned up once. The chain links TRBV19 to TRBJ1-1; D is unresolved. Trimming removed 5 bases at V and 8 bases at J, with 18 bases between. Germline V gives CDR1 LNHDA, CDR2 SQIVND (reference sequence). The CDR3 contains 14 residues. The CDR3 bases are TGTGCCAGTAGTCTAGGTCTGTCTTTAGGGGAAGCTTTCTTT. This gives the protein CASSLGLSLGEAFF. The full variable domain, in which reference TRBV19 and TRBJ1-1 provide the parts outside the CDR3, is DGGITQSPKYLFRKEGQNVTLSCEQNLNHDAMYWYRQDPGQGLRLIYYSQIVNDFQKGDIAEGYSVSREKKESFPLTVTSAQKNPTAFYLCASSLGLSLGEAFFGQGTRLTVV.

The chain couples TRBV5-1 to TRBJ2-3; D is possibly TRBD1 (5 bases). Germline CDR1 reads SGHRS; CDR2 reads YFSETQ. V was clipped by 8 bases and J by 3 bases, with 22 bases between them. This CDR3 spans 16 amino acids. The chain's CDR3 is CASNLGAATKTDTQYF. The CDR3 DNA follows: TGCGCCAGTAACTTAGGGGCCGCTACAAAAACAGATACGCAGTATTTT.

This clone was observed a single time. V is TRBV6-1 and J is TRBJ2-1; no firm D call. Trimming took off 4 bases at V and 3 bases at J, with 16 bases between the two ends. The CDR3 extends over 16 amino acids. The germline V gene has CDR1 MNHNS and CDR2 SASEGT. CDR3 region: CASSGQRATIYNEQFF. CDR3 nucleotides: TGTGCCAGCAGTGGCCAGAGAGCGACCATCTACAATGAGCAGTTCTTC.

This clone has just one count. This chain joins TRBV2 and TRBJ2-2, with TRBD2 matching over 10 bases. Trimming removed 5 bases from V and 6 bases from J; junction bases left unmatched: 18. CDR3 size: 19 residues. The germline CDR1 and CDR2 sequences are SNHLY and FYNNEI. Written as DNA, the CDR3 is TGTGCCAGCAGTCTTCTAGCCCCCGGGACTAGCGTTTTCGCCGGGGAGCTGTTTTTT. This codes for CASSLLAPGTSVFAGELFF.

CDR3 sequence: CASSYSNEQYF. The CDR3 nucleotides are TGTGCCAGCAGTTACTCGAACGAGCAGTACTTC. The V call is TRBV6-5, the J call TRBJ2-7; D is undetermined. Looked up from germline, CDR1 is MNHEY and CDR2 is SVGAGI. The CDR3 consists of 11 residues. Between the trimmed V and J ends, which lost 0 bases and 5 bases, there was a span of 2 bases.

The J gene is TRBJ2-7, the V gene TRBV6-5, with 8 positions matching TRBD1. J gave up 1 base and V 5 bases, and 7 bases lay outside the gene matches. The CDR3 covers 15 residues. The germline V gene has CDR1 MNHEY and CDR2 SVGAGI. The CDR3 region is CASSPTGVGSYEQYF. The CDR3 nucleotides read TGTGCCAGCAGTCCGACAGGGGTAGGATCCTACGAGCAGTACTTC.

V and J are TRBV5-4 and TRBJ2-1; 13 nucleotides align to TRBD2. CDR1 SGHNT and CDR2 YYREEE come from the germline V gene (reference sequence). V was clipped by 4 bases and J by 8 bases; unmatched bases: 6. The CDR3 runs 15 residues. The CDR3 DNA reads as TGTGCCAGCAGCCCGACTAGCGGGGGGATGGATGAGCAGTTCTTC. This translates into CASSPTSGGMDEQFF.

This chain joins TRBV10-3 and TRBJ1-1, with TRBD1 as a possible D gene (5 bases). V was shortened by 9 bases and J by 11 bases, with 25 bases between the two germline ends. The length of the CDR3 is 14 residues. Germline assignment: CDR1 ENHRY and CDR2 SYGVKD. The CDR3 sequence is CAMKGVQDRTKAFF. CDR3 DNA: TGTGCCATGAAAGGGGTGCAGGATAGAACCAAGGCTTTCTTT.

The V call is TRBV19, the J call TRBJ1-2; D is ambiguous. This CDR3 region has 15 residues. Trimming left V 3 bases short and J 4 bases short, with 15 bases between. The V gene's germline CDR1 is LNHDA and CDR2 SQIVND (reference sequence). CDR3 region: CASSISRSKGYGYTF. In DNA, the CDR3 is TGTGCCAGTAGTATCAGCCGGTCTAAGGGCTATGGCTACACCTTC.

The CDR3 sequence: CASSLLAGIYYGYTF. Here the CDR3 DNA reads TGTGCCAGCAGTTTATTAGCCGGGATTTACTATGGCTACACCTTC. V and J are TRBV28 and TRBJ1-2, with D unresolved. The germline V and J ends were trimmed by 1 base and 3 bases, with 12 bases remaining between them. CDR1 is MDHEN, CDR2 SYDVKM, per germline. This CDR3 is 15 amino acids long.

V is TRBV5-1 and J is TRBJ2-5; 8 positions match TRBD2. The CDR3 runs to 15 residues. The germline CDR1 and CDR2 sequences are SGHRS and YFSETQ. V shed 0 bases, J shed 4 bases, and the junction held 5 bases outside the gene matches. The CDR3 nucleotides read TGCGCCAGCAGCTTGGCCCTCAGCGGGGGAGAGACCCAGTACTTC. As protein: CASSLALSGGETQYF.

The chain combines TRBV5-4 with TRBJ1-4; D might be TRBD1 (5 bases). Germline V gives CDR1 SGHNT, CDR2 YYREEE (reference sequence). The V gene lost 0 bases and the J gene lost 6 bases, with 12 bases spanning the gap. There are 15 residues in the CDR3. The CDR3 nucleotides are TGTGCCAGCAGCTTGGGTAGGGGTGTGGATGAAAAACTGTTTTTT. This gives the protein CASSLGRGVDEKLFF.

The rearrangement joins TRBV9 to TRBJ2-1; weak D call: TRBD2 (6 bases). CDR3 length: 14 amino acids. In germline, CDR1 is SGDLS, CDR2 YYNGEE. V was trimmed by 0 bases and J by 4 bases, leaving 8 bases between them. In DNA form, the CDR3 reads TGTGCCAGCAGCGTAGATAGCGGATACAATGAGCAGTTCTTC. Amino acid sequence: CASSVDSGYNEQFF.

The chain carries TRBV6-5 and TRBJ1-1; no definite D call. Per germline, CDR1 MNHEY and CDR2 SVGAGI. The V end lost 2 bases, the J end lost 4 bases, and 5 bases lay between the germline ends. The CDR3 sequence is 12 residues long. The CDR3 protein is CASSYGSTEAFF. The CDR3 region has the DNA TGTGCCAGCAGTTACGGCAGCACTGAAGCTTTCTTT.

The chain combines TRBV19 with TRBJ2-5, with D possibly TRBD2 on 5 matching bases. With 5 bases removed from V and 0 bases from J, the gap between germline ends came to 19 bases. This CDR3 contains 17 residues. Germline assignment: CDR1 LNHDA and CDR2 SQIVND (reference sequence). CDR3 nucleotide sequence: TGTGCCAGTAGTCCACCGCTACCGGCACTAGACCAAGAGACCCAGTACTTC. It is translated as CASSPPLPALDQETQYF.

The chain employs TRBV7-6 and TRBJ1-1; D might be TRBD1 (5 bases). The CDR3 is 15 residues long. CDR1 and CDR2 from the germline V gene are SGHVS and FNYEAQ. V lost 5 bases and J lost 1, with 14 bases in between. In DNA, the CDR3 is TGTGCCAGCAGCCCTGATCGCAGGGAGAACACTGAAGCTTTCTTT. Its translation is CASSPDRRENTEAFF.

V usage is TRBV5-4 and J usage is TRBJ2-3; tentatively, D is TRBD1 or TRBD2 (5 bases each). Germline CDR1 reads SGHNT; CDR2 reads YYREEE (reference sequence). V was pared by 6 bases and J by 6 bases, with 17 bases between. The CDR3 consists of 14 residues. The chain's CDR3 is CASKRGLLSDTQYF. In nucleotides, the CDR3 is TGTGCCAGCAAGAGGGGTTTGTTGAGTGATACGCAGTATTTT.

This clone was recorded a few times. This chain joins TRBV7-2 and TRBJ2-7; D possibly matches TRBD1 or TRBD2 (5 bases each). This CDR3 is built from 14 residues. The germline V gene has CDR1 SGHTA and CDR2 FQGNSA. V lost 5 bases, J lost 4 bases, and 15 bases lay in between. The CDR3 loop reads CASSISGTVYEQYF. The CDR3 DNA sequence: TGTGCCAGCAGCATCTCCGGGACGGTATACGAGCAGTACTTC.